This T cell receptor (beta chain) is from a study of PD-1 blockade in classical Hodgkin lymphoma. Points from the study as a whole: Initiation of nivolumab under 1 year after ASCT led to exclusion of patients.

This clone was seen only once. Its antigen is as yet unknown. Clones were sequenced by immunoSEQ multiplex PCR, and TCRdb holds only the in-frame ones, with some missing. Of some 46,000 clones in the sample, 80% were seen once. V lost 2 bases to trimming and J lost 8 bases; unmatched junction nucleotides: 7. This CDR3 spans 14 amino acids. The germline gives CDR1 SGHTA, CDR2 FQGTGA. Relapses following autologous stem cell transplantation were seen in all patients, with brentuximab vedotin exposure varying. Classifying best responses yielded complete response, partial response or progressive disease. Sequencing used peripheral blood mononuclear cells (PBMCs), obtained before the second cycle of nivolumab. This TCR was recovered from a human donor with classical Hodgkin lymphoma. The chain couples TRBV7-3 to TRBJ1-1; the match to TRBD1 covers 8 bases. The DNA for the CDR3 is TGTGCCAGCAGCTTATCTGGTCAGGGGGCGGAAGCTTTCTTT. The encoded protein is CASSLSGQGAEAFF.